The next 4 T cell receptor beta chains were all read from a single sample in a study of OX40 agonist ivuxolimab in advanced cancers. Receptor amplification or capture employed the immunoSEQ multiplex PCR assay. The table comes from immuneACCESS by way of TCRdb, which keeps in-frame sequences with V and J called. Part of the clones is missing from these tables; in studies checked, under half for an unresolved V gene and the rest for unknown reasons. In all, the sample holds approximately 61,000 clones, and approximately 91% of those were seen once. The ten largest clones add up to roughly a sixth of the sample. The specimen comprised CD4+ or CD8+ T cells sorted from blood, sampled in a trial of the OX40 agonist ivuxolimab. Source of these receptors: an adult with an advanced solid tumor such as melanoma, head and neck, liver or kidney cancer.

This chain joins TRBV9 and TRBJ2-7; 7 bases are a match to TRBD1. The V segment lost 0 bases and the J segment 3 bases; nucleotides outside the gene matches: 3. Per the germline V gene, CDR1 is SGDLS and CDR2 is YYNGEE. The CDR3 is made up of 14 amino acids. Here the CDR3 DNA reads TGTGCCAGCAGCGTAGGGGCAGGGGGCTACGAGCAGTACTTC. Protein: CASSVGAGGYEQYF. Based on the CDR3 plus reference TRBV9 and TRBJ2-7, the full variable domain is DSGVTQTPKHLITATGQRVTLRCSPRSGDLSVYWYQQSLDQGLQFLIQYYNGEERAKGNILERFSAQQFPDLHSELNLSSLELGDSALYFCASSVGAGGYEQYFGPGTRLTVT.

V gene TRBV28 combines with J gene TRBJ1-5, with a weak D call TRBD1 (5 bases). This CDR3 contains 16 residues. CDR1 MDHEN and CDR2 SYDVKM come from the germline V gene. V was clipped by 3 bases and J by 5 bases, with 17 bases between them. The CDR3 region is CASSLTVIGVDQPQHF. CDR3 nucleotide sequence: TGTGCCAGCAGTTTGACAGTCATAGGGGTCGATCAGCCCCAGCATTTT.

The chain is built from TRBV27 and TRBJ2-1, with 13 nucleotides matching TRBD2. The CDR3 consists of 15 residues. V gave up 5 bases and J gave up 4 bases; unmatched junction bases: 2. The V gene's germline CDR1 is MNHEY and CDR2 SMNVEV (reference sequence). CDR3 in DNA: TGTGCCAGCAGTAAGGGACTAGCGGGGTACAATGAGCAGTTCTTC. As protein: CASSKGLAGYNEQFF.

This chain links TRBV19 with TRBJ1-6; unclear D gene. The germline V gene encodes CDR1 LNHDA and CDR2 SQIVND (reference sequence). Trimming shortened V by 5 bases and J by 9 bases, and 8 bases separated the two germline ends. CDR3 length equals 12 residues. CDR3 sequence: CASSAWGSPLHF. The CDR3 bases are TGTGCCAGTAGTGCTTGGGGTTCACCCCTCCACTTT.